Presented here are 8 T cell receptor beta chains from one specimen sequenced in a study of cytomegalovirus exposure and HLA in healthy donors. With 60 Vbeta and 13 Jbeta primers, the PCR was carried out. The table came from immunoSEQ multiplex PCR; TCRdb's copy has only in-frame clones and leaves some out. This table holds about 160,000 clones, about two thirds found once. Sequenced sample: PBMCs. The source is a woman in her thirties in good health and CMV-seronegative.

This clone is a singleton in its sample. The chain is built from TRBV23-1 and TRBJ1-1; D gene ambiguous. TRBV23-1 is placed among ORFs of uncertain function. The CDR3 is 11 amino acids. The V end lost 8 bases, the J end lost 11 bases, and 15 bases lay between the germline ends. This CDR3 reads CASGSTGFAFF. For the CDR3, the DNA is TGCGCCAGCGGATCGACGGGTTTCGCTTTCTTT.

In this sample, this clone turned up a few times. V gene TRBV7-6 combines with J gene TRBJ2-1, with TRBD2 as a possible D gene (6 bases). Trimming took off 8 bases at V and 3 bases at J, with 11 bases between the two ends. The CDR3 is 13 amino acids. Per the germline V gene, CDR1 is SGHVS and CDR2 is FNYEAQ. Here the CDR3 DNA reads TGTGCCAGCGTAGCGGAAAGCTACAATGAGCAGTTCTTC. It codes for CASVAESYNEQFF.

The chain has TRBV7-8 and TRBJ1-1, with 9 bases aligning to TRBD1. V lost 5 bases and J lost 7; bases outside the gene matches: 14. The CDR3 is made up of 16 amino acids. Germline V CDR1 and CDR2: SGHVS, FQNEAQ. This CDR3 reads CASSLQSGTGPFEAFF. The CDR3 DNA sequence: TGTGCCAGCAGCCTTCAATCCGGGACAGGGCCCTTTGAAGCTTTCTTT.

The rearrangement uses TRBV28 and TRBJ1-2; D is possibly TRBD1 (5 bases). This CDR3 contains 12 residues. Deletions cut 7 bases from V and 6 bases from J, with 12 bases between. The germline V gene encodes CDR1 MDHEN and CDR2 SYDVKM. The chain's CDR3 is CASTRPTDGYTF. As DNA, the CDR3 is TGTGCCAGCACACGTCCGACAGATGGCTACACCTTC.

In its sample, this clone was seen a few times. The V call is TRBV4-2, the J call TRBJ1-3; D is ambiguous. This CDR3 has 15 residues. CDR1 is LGHNA and CDR2 is YNFKEQ in the germline V gene. V gave up 5 bases and J gave up 0 bases, with 11 bases separating them. CDR3 region: CASSSPLFSGNTIYF. Written as DNA, the CDR3 is TGTGCCAGCAGCTCCCCCCTGTTCTCTGGAAACACCATATATTTT.

This chain joins TRBV4-2 and TRBJ2-3; D is uncertain. Trimming stripped 1 base from V and 2 bases from J, with 4 bases between. Germline assignment: CDR1 LGHNA and CDR2 YNFKEQ. CDR3 size: 13 residues. CDR3 nucleotide sequence: TGTGCCAGCAGCCAAGGAGACACAGATACGCAGTATTTT. Its translation: CASSQGDTDTQYF.

This clone was counted once. V is TRBV9 and J is TRBJ2-3, with TRBD2 matching 7 bases. CDR1 SGDLS and CDR2 YYNGEE come from the germline V gene. The CDR3 runs 15 residues. Unmatched junction bases numbered 5, after V lost 0 bases and J lost 4 bases. CDR3 in amino acids: CASSVVAGVADTQYF. The CDR3 DNA is TGTGCCAGCAGCGTAGTGGCGGGAGTGGCAGATACGCAGTATTTT.

This chain uses TRBV7-9 with TRBJ2-1; possibly TRBD2 for D (7 bases). Per the germline V gene, CDR1 is SEHNR and CDR2 is FQNEAQ (reference sequence). Trimming took off 1 base at V and 4 bases at J, with 11 bases between the two ends. This CDR3 has 15 amino acids. CDR3 sequence: CASSLEGGIYNEQFF. The CDR3 DNA reads TGTGCCAGCAGCTTAGAGGGGGGGATTTACAATGAGCAGTTCTTC.